This T cell receptor (beta chain) was recovered during a study of blood T cell repertoires in COVID-19. About the research overall: Donors in the United States, Italy and Spain gave samples during acute or convalescent COVID-19.

The J segment lost 5 bases and the V segment lost 5 bases, leaving 9 bases of the junction unmatched. Germline CDR1 and CDR2: SGHRS and YFSETQ. This CDR3 comprises 14 residues. In the original analysis: Scientists estimated how many nucleated cells there were by amplifying reference gene primers. Method: immunoSEQ multiplex PCR; TCRdb's copy keeps in-frame clones and lacks some. V and J calls and clone size are as listed in that table; D and trimming were resolved from the DNA. Among about 59,000 clones listed, roughly 78% were seen once. This clonotype was sampled from a man between 60 and 75 years old with acute or convalescent COVID-19. This chain links TRBV5-1 with TRBJ1-1; 7 nucleotides agree with TRBD1. Material for sequencing was peripheral blood. CDR3: CASRRKGADTEAFF. Here the CDR3 DNA reads TGCGCCAGCAGGCGAAAGGGGGCAGATACTGAAGCTTTCTTT.